Each of the 13 T cell receptor beta chains below was sequenced from the same sample in a study of blood T cell repertoires in COVID-19. Clones were read by immunoSEQ multiplex PCR, and TCRdb kept only the in-frame ones, dropping some. The sample lists about 210,000 clones, around 89% occurring once. The source material was peripheral blood. These receptors were obtained from a woman between 40 and 50 years old with acute or convalescent COVID-19.

The rearrangement joins TRBV5-4 to TRBJ1-1; D uncertain. Germline lookup yields CDR1 SGHNT and CDR2 YYREEE (reference sequence). This CDR3 has 13 residues. V was cut by 1 base and J by 6 bases, with 10 bases left in between. The chain's CDR3 is CASSLWVQPEAFF. CDR3 sequence (DNA): TGTGCCAGCAGCTTGTGGGTACAGCCTGAAGCTTTCTTT.

The J gene is TRBJ1-1, the V gene TRBV19; TRBD1 might be the D (5 bases). V lost 5 bases and J lost 0, with 16 bases in between. Germline CDR1 and CDR2: LNHDA and SQIVND (reference sequence). CDR3 length equals 16 residues. In DNA form, the CDR3 reads TGTGCCAGTAGTTTCCCCGACAGCTACATGAACACTGAAGCTTTCTTT. Translation gives CASSFPDSYMNTEAFF.

The chain joins TRBV24-1 to TRBJ2-3, with a tentative D call TRBD1 (5 bases). The CDR3 extends over 13 amino acids. V was clipped by 5 bases and J by 4 bases, with 9 bases between them. CDR1 and CDR2 from the germline V gene are KGHDR and SFDVKD. CDR3 residues: CATSGGASDTQYF. The CDR3 coding sequence is TGTGCCACCAGTGGGGGCGCATCAGATACGCAGTATTTT.

CDR3 protein: CASSQVEKLFF. For the CDR3, the DNA is TGTGCCAGCTCCCAGGTTGAAAAACTGTTTTTT. J is TRBJ1-4 and V is TRBV2; unclear D gene. Between the trimmed V and J ends, which lost 8 bases and 7 bases, there was a span of 8 bases. Germline assignment: CDR1 SNHLY and CDR2 FYNNEI. This CDR3 has 11 residues.

CDR3: CASSSPRDNTEAFF. The CDR3 DNA reads as TGTGCCAGCAGCTCTCCGCGGGACAACACTGAAGCTTTCTTT. The V and J genes are TRBV5-4 and TRBJ1-1, with a possible D match to TRBD1 (5 bases). Trimming left V 3 bases short and J 2 bases short, with 11 bases between. The CDR3 contains 14 residues. Germline CDR1 is SGHNT and CDR2 is YYREEE (reference sequence).

This rearrangement joins TRBV25-1 to TRBJ1-1; D uncertain. CDR3 size: 13 residues. CDR1 and CDR2 from the germline V gene are MGHDK and SYGVNS. Trimming shortened V by 3 bases and J by 4 bases, and 9 bases separated the two germline ends. CDR3 in DNA: TGTGCCAGCAGTGACACTTCGGGCACTGAAGCTTTCTTT. It codes for CASSDTSGTEAFF.

V and J are TRBV6-5 and TRBJ1-1, with a tentative D call TRBD1 (5 bases). Trimming took 0 bases from V and 11 from J, leaving 13 bases between them. Looked up from germline, CDR1 is MNHEY and CDR2 is SVGAGI. There are 13 residues in the CDR3. CDR3 loop: CASSYSSGFGAFF. In DNA, the CDR3 is TGTGCCAGCAGTTACTCGTCAGGGTTCGGGGCTTTCTTT.

The gene calls are TRBV4-1 and TRBJ2-2; D perhaps matches TRBD1 (5 bases). Germline assignment: CDR1 MGHRA and CDR2 YSYEKL. This CDR3 region has 17 residues. V lost 0 bases and J 0 bases, leaving 11 bases between the germline ends. The CDR3 reads CASSQDLAGSNTGELFF. CDR3 sequence (DNA): TGCGCCAGCAGCCAAGATCTCGCAGGGTCGAACACCGGGGAGCTGTTTTTT.

For this clone: Distinct nucleotide sequences in the sample also encode this CDR3. The chain links TRBV5-1 to TRBJ1-1; D is possibly TRBD1 (5 bases). Germline CDR1 SGHRS, CDR2 YFSETQ. The CDR3 is made up of 13 amino acids. Trimming took 5 bases from V and 1 from J, leaving 9 bases between them. The CDR3 DNA follows: TGCGCCAGCAGTCGAGGACAGAACACTGAAGCTTTCTTT. This gives the protein CASSRGQNTEAFF. The full variable domain, rest sourced from reference TRBV5-1 and TRBJ1-1, is KAGVTQTPRYLIKTRGQQVTLSCSPISGHRSVSWYQQTPGQGLQFLFEYFSETQRNKGNFPGRFSGRQFSNSRSEMNVSTLELGDSALYLCASSRGQNTEAFFGQGTRLTVV.

The chain has TRBV9 and TRBJ2-2; TRBD2 is a possible D gene (6 bases). The germline V gene has CDR1 SGDLS and CDR2 YYNGEE. The CDR3 has 15 residues. The V and J ends lost 3 bases and 5 bases respectively, with 14 bases between them. CDR3 DNA: TGTGCCAGCAGCGGCTGGGGAGGAGAGACCGGGGAGCTGTTTTTT. Amino acid sequence: CASSGWGGETGELFF.

This sequence joins TRBV7-2 and TRBJ1-1; 10 nucleotides line up with TRBD1. The germline CDR1 and CDR2 sequences are SGHTA and FQGNSA. Germline trimming cut 3 bases from V and 3 bases from J; bases unmatched to any gene: 4. This CDR3 region has 15 residues. This CDR3 reads CASSLETGGDTEAFF. As DNA, the CDR3 is TGTGCCAGCAGCTTGGAGACAGGGGGCGACACTGAAGCTTTCTTT. Together with reference TRBV7-2 and TRBJ1-1, the CDR3 gives the full variable domain: GAGVSQSPSNKVTEKGKDVELRCDPISGHTALYWYRQSLGQGLEFLIYFQGNSAPDKSGLPSDRFSAERTGGSVSTLTIQRTQQEDSAVYLCASSLETGGDTEAFFGQGTRLTVV.

The chain carries TRBV10-3 and TRBJ1-1; 8 bases are a match to TRBD1. The germline gives CDR1 ENHRY, CDR2 SYGVKD. The CDR3 contains 15 residues. V gave up 6 bases and J gave up 4 bases; unmatched junction bases: 10. The CDR3 bases are TGTGCCATCAGGGGGTCCGGACAGGGCGTCACTGAAGCTTTCTTT. Translating it yields CAIRGSGQGVTEAFF.

The V call is TRBV21-1, the J call TRBJ1-5. TRBV21-1 has pseudogene status. The CDR3 has 16 residues. CDR3 residues: CASSPRLDESNQPQHF. In DNA, the CDR3 is TGTGCCAGCAGTCCACGACTAGACGAAAGCAATCAGCCCCAGCATTTT.